This T cell receptor (beta chain) was found in a study of response to subunit inactivated influenza vaccine. A single record per CDR3 protein comes from TCRdb applying MiXCR to the RT-PCR reads. In the table there are 700,000 to 900,000 distinct CDR3 sequences, over 20% of which are singletons. Overall study findings and caveats: The authors suggested that few new T cells are recruited per seasonal influenza vaccination.

This clonotype appeared a few times. Its antigen is still unknown. V lost 6 bases to trimming and J lost 2 bases; unmatched junction nucleotides: 12. The CDR3 contains 16 residues. Germline assignment: CDR1 MNHEY and CDR2 SVGEGT. This material consisted of PBMCs from blood, taken less than 6 days after vaccination. This receptor was obtained from a man aged 45 to 65 who received an inactivated influenza vaccine. The gene calls are TRBV6-2 or TRBV6-3 and TRBJ2-7; 8 bases are shared with TRBD2. The CDR3 loop reads CASRSKSGSKTYEQYF. Here the CDR3 DNA reads TGTGCCAGCAGATCGAAAAGCGGGAGTAAAACCTACGAGCAGTACTTC.